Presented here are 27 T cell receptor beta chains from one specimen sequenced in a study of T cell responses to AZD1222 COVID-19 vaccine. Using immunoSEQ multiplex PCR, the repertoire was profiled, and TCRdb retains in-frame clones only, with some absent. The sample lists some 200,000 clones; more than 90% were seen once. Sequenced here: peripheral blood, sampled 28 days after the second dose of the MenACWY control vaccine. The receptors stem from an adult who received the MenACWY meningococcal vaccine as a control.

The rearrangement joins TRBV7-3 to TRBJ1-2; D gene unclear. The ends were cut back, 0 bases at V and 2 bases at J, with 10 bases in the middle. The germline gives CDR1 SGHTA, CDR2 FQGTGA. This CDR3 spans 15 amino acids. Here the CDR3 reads CASSLTPGSNYGYTF. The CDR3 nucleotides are TGTGCCAGCAGCTTAACCCCGGGCTCGAACTATGGCTACACCTTC.

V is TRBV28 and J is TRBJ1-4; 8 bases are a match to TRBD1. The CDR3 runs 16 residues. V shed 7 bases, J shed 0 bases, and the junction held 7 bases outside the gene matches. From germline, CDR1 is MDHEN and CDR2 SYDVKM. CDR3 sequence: CASKQGGIATNEKLFF. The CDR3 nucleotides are TGTGCCAGCAAACAGGGGGGCATTGCAACTAATGAAAAACTGTTTTTT.

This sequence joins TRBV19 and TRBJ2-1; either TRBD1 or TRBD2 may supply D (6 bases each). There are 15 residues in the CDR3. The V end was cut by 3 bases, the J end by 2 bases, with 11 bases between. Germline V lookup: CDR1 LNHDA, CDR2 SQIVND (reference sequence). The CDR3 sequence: CASSILGGAYNEQFF. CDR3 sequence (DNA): TGTGCCAGTAGTATTTTGGGGGGCGCCTACAATGAGCAGTTCTTC.

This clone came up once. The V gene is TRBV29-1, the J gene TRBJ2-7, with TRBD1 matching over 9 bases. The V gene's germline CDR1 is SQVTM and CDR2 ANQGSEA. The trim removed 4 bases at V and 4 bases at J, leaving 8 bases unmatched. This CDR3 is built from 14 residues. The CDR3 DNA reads TGCAGCGTTGTTGGGACAGGGTGGTCGTACGAGCAGTACTTC. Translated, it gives CSVVGTGWSYEQYF.

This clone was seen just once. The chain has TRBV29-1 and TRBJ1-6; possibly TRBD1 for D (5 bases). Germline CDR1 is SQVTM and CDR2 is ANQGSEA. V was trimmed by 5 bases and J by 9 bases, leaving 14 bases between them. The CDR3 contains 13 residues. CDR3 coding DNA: TGCAGCGTTTCCCAATCCGGGGGTTCACCCCTCCACTTT. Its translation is CSVSQSGGSPLHF.

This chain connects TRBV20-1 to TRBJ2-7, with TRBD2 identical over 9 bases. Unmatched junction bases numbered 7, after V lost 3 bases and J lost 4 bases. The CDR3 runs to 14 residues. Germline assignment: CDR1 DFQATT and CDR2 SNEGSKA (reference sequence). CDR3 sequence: CSASQGLAGYEQYF. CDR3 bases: TGCAGTGCTAGTCAGGGGCTAGCGGGATACGAGCAGTACTTC.

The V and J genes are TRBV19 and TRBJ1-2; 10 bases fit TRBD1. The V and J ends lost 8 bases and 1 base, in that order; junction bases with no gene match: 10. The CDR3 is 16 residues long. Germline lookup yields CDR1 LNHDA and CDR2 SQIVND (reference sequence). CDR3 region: CASQAYGTGVNYGYTF. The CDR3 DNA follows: TGTGCCAGTCAAGCCTACGGGACAGGGGTTAACTATGGCTACACCTTC.

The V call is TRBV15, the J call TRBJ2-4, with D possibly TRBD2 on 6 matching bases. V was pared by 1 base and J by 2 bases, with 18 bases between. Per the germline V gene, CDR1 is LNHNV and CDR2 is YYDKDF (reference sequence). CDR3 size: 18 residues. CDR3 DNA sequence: TGTGCCACCAGCAGAGGTGGATGGGCGGGGCAAACCAAAAACATTCAGTACTTC. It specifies CATSRGGWAGQTKNIQYF.

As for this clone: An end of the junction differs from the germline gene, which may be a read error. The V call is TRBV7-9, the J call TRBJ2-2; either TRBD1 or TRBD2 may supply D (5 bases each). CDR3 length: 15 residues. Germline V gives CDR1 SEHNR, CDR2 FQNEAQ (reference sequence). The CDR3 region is CASSLGDVNTGELFF. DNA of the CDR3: TGTGCCAGCAGTTTAGGGGACGTAAACACCGGGGAGCTGTTTTTT.

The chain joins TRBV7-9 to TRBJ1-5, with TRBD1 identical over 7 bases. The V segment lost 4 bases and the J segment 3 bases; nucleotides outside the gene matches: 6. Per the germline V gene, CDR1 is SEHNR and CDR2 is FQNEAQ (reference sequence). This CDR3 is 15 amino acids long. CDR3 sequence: CASSSGQENNQPQHF. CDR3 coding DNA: TGTGCCAGCAGCTCCGGACAGGAGAACAATCAGCCCCAGCATTTT.

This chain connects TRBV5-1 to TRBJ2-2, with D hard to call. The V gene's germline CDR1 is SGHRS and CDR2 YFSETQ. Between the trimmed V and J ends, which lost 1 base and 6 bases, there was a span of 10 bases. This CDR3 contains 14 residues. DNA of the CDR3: TGCGCCAGCAGCTTGCGGCCCAGTGCCGGGGAGCTGTTTTTT. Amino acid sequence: CASSLRPSAGELFF.

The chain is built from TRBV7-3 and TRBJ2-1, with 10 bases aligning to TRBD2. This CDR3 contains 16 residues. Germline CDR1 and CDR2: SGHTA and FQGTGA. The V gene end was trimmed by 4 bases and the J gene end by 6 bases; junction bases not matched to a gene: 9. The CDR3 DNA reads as TGTGCCAGCAGCTCGGGGCTAGCGGGAGAGGGCAATGAGCAGTTCTTC. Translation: CASSSGLAGEGNEQFF.

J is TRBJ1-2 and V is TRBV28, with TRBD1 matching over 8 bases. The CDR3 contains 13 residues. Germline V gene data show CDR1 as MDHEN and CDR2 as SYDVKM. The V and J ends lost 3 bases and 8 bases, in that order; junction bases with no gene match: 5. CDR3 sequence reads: CASSLGQVGGYTF. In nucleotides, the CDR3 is TGTGCCAGCAGTTTGGGACAGGTGGGCGGCTACACCTTC.

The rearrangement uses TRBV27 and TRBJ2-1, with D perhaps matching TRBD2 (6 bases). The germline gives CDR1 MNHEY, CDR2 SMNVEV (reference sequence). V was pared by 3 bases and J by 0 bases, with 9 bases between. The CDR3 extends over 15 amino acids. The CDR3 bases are TGTGCCAGCAGTTTCGACGGGAGCTCCTACAATGAGCAGTTCTTC. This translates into CASSFDGSSYNEQFF.

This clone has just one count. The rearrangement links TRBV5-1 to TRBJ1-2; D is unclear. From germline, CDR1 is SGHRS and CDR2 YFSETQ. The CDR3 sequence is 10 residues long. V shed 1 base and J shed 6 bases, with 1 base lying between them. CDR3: CASSLNGYTF. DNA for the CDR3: TGCGCCAGCAGCTTGAATGGCTACACCTTC.

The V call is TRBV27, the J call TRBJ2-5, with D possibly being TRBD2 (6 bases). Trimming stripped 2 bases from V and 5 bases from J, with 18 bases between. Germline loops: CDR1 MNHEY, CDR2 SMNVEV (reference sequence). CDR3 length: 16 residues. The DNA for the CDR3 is TGTGCCAGCAGTTTAAGGTTCCAGGAGGGCCGGGAGACCCAGTACTTC. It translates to CASSLRFQEGRETQYF.

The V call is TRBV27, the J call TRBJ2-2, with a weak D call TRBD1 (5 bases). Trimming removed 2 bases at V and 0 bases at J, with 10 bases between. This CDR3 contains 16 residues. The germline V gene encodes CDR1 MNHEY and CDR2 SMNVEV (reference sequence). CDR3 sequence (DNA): TGTGCCAGCAGTTTAAAGGGGCAGTCGAACACCGGGGAGCTGTTTTTT. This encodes CASSLKGQSNTGELFF.

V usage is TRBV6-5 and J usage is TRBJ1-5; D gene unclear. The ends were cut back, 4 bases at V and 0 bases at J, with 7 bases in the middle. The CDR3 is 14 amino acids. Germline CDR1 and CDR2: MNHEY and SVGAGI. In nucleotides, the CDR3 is TGTGCCAGCAGTTCGGGGATTAGCAATCAGCCCCAGCATTTT. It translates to CASSSGISNQPQHF.

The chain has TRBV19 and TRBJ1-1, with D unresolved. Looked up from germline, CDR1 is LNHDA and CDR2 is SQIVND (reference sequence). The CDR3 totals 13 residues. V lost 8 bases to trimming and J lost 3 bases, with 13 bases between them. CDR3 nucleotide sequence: TGTGCCAGTGGAACGACAAGTTACACTGAAGCTTTCTTT. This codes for CASGTTSYTEAFF.

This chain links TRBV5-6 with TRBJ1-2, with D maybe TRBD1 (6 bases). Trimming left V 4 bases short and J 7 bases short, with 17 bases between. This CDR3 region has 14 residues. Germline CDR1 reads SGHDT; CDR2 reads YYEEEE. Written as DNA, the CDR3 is TGTGCCAGCAGCCCCCGTACAGGGAGATTTGGCTACACCTTC. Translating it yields CASSPRTGRFGYTF.

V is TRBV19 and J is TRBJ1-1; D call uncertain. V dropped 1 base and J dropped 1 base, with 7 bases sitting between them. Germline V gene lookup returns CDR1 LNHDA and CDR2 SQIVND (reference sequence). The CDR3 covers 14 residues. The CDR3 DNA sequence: TGTGCCAGTAGTATAGTTTCGGAGAACACTGAAGCTTTCTTT. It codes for CASSIVSENTEAFF.

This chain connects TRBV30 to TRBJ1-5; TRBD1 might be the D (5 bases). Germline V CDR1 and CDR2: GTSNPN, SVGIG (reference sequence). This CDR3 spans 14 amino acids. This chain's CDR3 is CAWGYTSSNQPQHF. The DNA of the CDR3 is TGTGCTTGGGGGTATACCTCTAGCAATCAGCCCCAGCATTTT.

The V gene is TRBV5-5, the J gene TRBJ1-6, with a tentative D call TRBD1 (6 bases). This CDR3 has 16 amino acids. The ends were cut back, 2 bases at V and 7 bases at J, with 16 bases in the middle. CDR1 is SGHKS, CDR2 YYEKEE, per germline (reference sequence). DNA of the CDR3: TGTGCCAGCAGCTTCCGGGGGCGAGTCGGAAATTCACCCCTCCACTTT. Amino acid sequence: CASSFRGRVGNSPLHF.

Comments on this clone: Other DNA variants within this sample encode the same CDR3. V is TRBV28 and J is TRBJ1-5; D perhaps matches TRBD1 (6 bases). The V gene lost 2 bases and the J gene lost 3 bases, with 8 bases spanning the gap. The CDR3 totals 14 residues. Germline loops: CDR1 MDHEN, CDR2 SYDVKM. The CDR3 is CASSLGGTNQPQHF. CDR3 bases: TGTGCCAGCAGTTTAGGGGGCACCAATCAGCCCCAGCATTTT.

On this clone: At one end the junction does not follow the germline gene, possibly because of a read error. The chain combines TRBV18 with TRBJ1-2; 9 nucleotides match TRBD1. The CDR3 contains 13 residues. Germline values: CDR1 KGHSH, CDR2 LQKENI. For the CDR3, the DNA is TGTGCCAGCTTACCAGGGACAGGGAATGGCTACACCTTC. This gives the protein CASLPGTGNGYTF.

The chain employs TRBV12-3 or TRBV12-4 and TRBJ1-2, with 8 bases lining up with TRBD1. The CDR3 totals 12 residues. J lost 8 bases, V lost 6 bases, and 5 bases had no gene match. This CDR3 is CASSLQGEGYTF. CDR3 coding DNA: TGTGCCAGCAGCCTACAGGGGGAAGGCTACACCTTC.

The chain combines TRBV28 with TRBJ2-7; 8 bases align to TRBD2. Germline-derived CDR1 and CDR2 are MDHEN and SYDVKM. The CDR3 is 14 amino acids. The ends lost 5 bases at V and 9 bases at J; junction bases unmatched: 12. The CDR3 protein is CASSGGMGLERQYF. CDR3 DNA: TGTGCCAGCAGTGGGGGGATGGGACTAGAGCGGCAGTACTTC. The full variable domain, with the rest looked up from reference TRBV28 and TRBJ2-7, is DVKVTQSSRYLVKRTGEKVFLECVQDMDHENMFWYRQDPGLGLRLIYFSYDVKMKEKGDIPEGYSVSREKKERFSLILESASTNQTSMYLCASSGGMGLERQYFGPGTRLTVT.